Described below is a single T cell receptor beta chain sequence and its context. Its antigen is currently unknown. The entry originates in a study of T cell responses to AZD1222 COVID-19 vaccine. CDR1 MNHEY and CDR2 SMNVEV come from the germline V gene (reference sequence). Trimming at V came to 3 bases and at J to 9 bases, leaving 6 bases not matched to a gene. This CDR3 spans 16 amino acids. Study-level findings and limits: Mapped onto spike, vaccine-associated CD4 TCRs spanned it and were dominant at 160-218 and 743-854.

Assay: immunoSEQ multiplex PCR; the TCRdb copy retains only in-frame clones and omits some. Found here are tens of thousands of clones, about 89% of them singletons; the top ten hold 14%. Sequencing used peripheral blood, obtained 28 days after the second AZD1222 dose. The sequence derives from an adult who received the AZD1222 COVID-19 vaccine. The chain has TRBV27 and TRBJ2-1; 15 bases are a match to TRBD2. For the CDR3, the DNA is TGTGCCAGCAGTTTGATTCCGGGACTAGCGGGAGGTGAGCAGTTCTTC. Translated, it gives CASSLIPGLAGGEQFF.